The present TCR beta chain was sequenced within a study of T-cell memory formation after mild COVID-19. The germline gives CDR1 SGDLS, CDR2 YYNGEE. Trimming took off 3 bases at V and 0 bases at J, with 12 bases between the two ends. The CDR3 extends over 15 amino acids. A single record per CDR3 protein comes from TCRdb applying MiXCR to the 5' RACE reads. The profile shows roughly 190,000 distinct CDR3 sequences, 25% to 35% of them singletons. This sequence originates from an adult woman who had mild COVID-19 (a few samples of this study predate the infection). Cell type and time point are not known. Sequenced: PBMCs or a T cell subset sorted from them (not recorded which). The chain has TRBV9 and TRBJ2-5; a weak D match, TRBD1 (5 bases). In DNA form, the CDR3 reads TGTGCCAGCAGCGGTATGGCAGGGTACCAAGAGACCCAGTACTTC. Translating gives CASSGMAGYQETQYF. Variable domain in full (rest from reference TRBV9 and TRBJ2-5): DSGVTQTPKHLITATGQRVTLRCSPRSGDLSVYWYQQSLDQGLQFLIQYYNGEERAKGNILERFSAQQFPDLHSELNLSSLELGDSALYFCASSGMAGYQETQYFGPGTRLLVL.